One and the same sample provided the 12 T cell receptor beta chains below, sequenced in a study of shared clonotypes between healthy human individuals. This table comes from immunoSEQ multiplex PCR, and its TCRdb copy is limited to in-frame clones, with some not included. The sample records hundreds of thousands of clones, roughly three quarters being singletons. Sequencing used PBMCs. Source of these receptors: a woman between 35 and 50 years old in good health. Some clones in this sample may be carry-over from other donors' samples.

This chain connects TRBV19 to TRBJ2-1, with 10 bases aligning to TRBD2. This CDR3 is built from 14 residues. The germline CDR1 and CDR2 sequences are LNHDA and SQIVND (reference sequence). Trimming at V came to 8 bases and at J to 5 bases, leaving 6 bases not matched to a gene. Written as DNA, the CDR3 is TGTGCCAGTTATAGCGGGAGGTCCGACAATGAGCAGTTCTTC. This translates into CASYSGRSDNEQFF.

The rearrangement joins TRBV9 to TRBJ2-2, with D tentatively TRBD2 (6 bases). This CDR3 is built from 15 residues. Germline V gene sequence: CDR1 SGDLS, CDR2 YYNGEE. V was shortened by 4 bases and J by 5 bases, with 15 bases between the two germline ends. The CDR3 here is CASSPRGAGTGELFF. The CDR3 nucleotides read TGTGCCAGCAGCCCCCGAGGCGCGGGGACCGGGGAGCTGTTTTTT.

The rearrangement joins TRBV6-1 to TRBJ2-7, with 10 positions matching TRBD1. Germline assignment: CDR1 MNHNS and CDR2 SASEGT. CDR3 length equals 14 residues. The junction had 7 bases not matched to a gene; V was cut back by 7 bases and J by 4 bases. The CDR3 nucleotides read TGTGCCAGCAAGGCCCGGGACAGGGGTTACGAGCAGTACTTC. It specifies CASKARDRGYEQYF.

CDR3: CASSLKGHYSNQPQHF. CDR3 DNA: TGTGCCAGCAGTTTAAAAGGGCATTATAGCAATCAGCCCCAGCATTTT. The chain joins TRBV27 to TRBJ1-5; D not resolved. Germline values: CDR1 MNHEY, CDR2 SMNVEV (reference sequence). The CDR3 covers 16 residues. Trimming cost V 2 bases and J 0 bases, with 11 bases left between them.

This clone was picked up many times. The V gene is TRBV21-1, the J gene TRBJ1-2; the table's D call TRBD1 went unverified against the DNA. TRBV21-1 is an annotated pseudogene. The CDR3 extends over 10 amino acids. The CDR3 region is CASSKQGYTF. The CDR3 DNA sequence: TGTGCCAGCAGCAAACAGGGCTACACCTTC.

This chain joins TRBV6-6 and TRBJ1-1; possibly TRBD1 for D (5 bases). The ends were cut back, 5 bases at V and 8 bases at J, with 21 bases in the middle. Germline CDR1 and CDR2: MNHNY and SVGAGI (reference sequence). The CDR3 runs 15 residues. The CDR3 loop is CASSPWNPREREAFF. Written as DNA, the CDR3 is TGTGCCAGCAGTCCCTGGAACCCCAGGGAACGCGAAGCTTTCTTT.

This chain connects TRBV11-2 to TRBJ2-5, with D perhaps matching TRBD1 (6 bases). Trimming removed 2 bases from V and 5 bases from J, with 12 bases in between. Germline values: CDR1 SGHAT, CDR2 FQNNGV. The CDR3 length is 14 residues. The CDR3 here is CASSLFQGWETQYF. DNA of the CDR3: TGTGCCAGCAGCTTATTTCAGGGGTGGGAGACCCAGTACTTC.

This clone came up once. The V call is TRBV5-1, the J call TRBJ1-4; D call uncertain. The germline gives CDR1 SGHRS, CDR2 YFSETQ. CDR3 size: 15 residues. V dropped 4 bases and J dropped 0 bases, with 10 bases sitting between them. The CDR3 region is CASSPHSATNEKLFF. CDR3 coding DNA: TGCGCCAGCAGCCCCCACAGTGCAACTAATGAAAAACTGTTTTTT.

The V gene is TRBV19, the J gene TRBJ2-1; weak D call: TRBD2 (6 bases). CDR1 is LNHDA, CDR2 SQIVND, per germline (reference sequence). V gave up 4 bases and J gave up 9 bases, with 19 bases separating them. The length of the CDR3 is 15 residues. Written as DNA, the CDR3 is TGTGCCAGTAGTACCCCTGTGACCCTCGGGGGTGAGCAGTTCTTC. Translation: CASSTPVTLGGEQFF.

The chain joins TRBV5-1 to TRBJ1-5; perhaps TRBD1 as D (6 bases). V shed 1 base and J shed 1 base, with 9 bases lying between them. The CDR3 is made up of 15 amino acids. Germline V gene sequence: CDR1 SGHRS, CDR2 YFSETQ. DNA of the CDR3: TGCGCCAGCAGCTTGACAGGGCAAAGCAATCAGCCCCAGCATTTT. Its translation: CASSLTGQSNQPQHF.

The rearrangement joins TRBV6-6 to TRBJ2-1; possible D gene TRBD1, 5 bases. From germline, CDR1 is MNHNY and CDR2 SVGAGI (reference sequence). The V gene lost 10 bases and the J gene lost 7 bases, with 11 bases spanning the gap. The CDR3 runs to 11 residues. The CDR3 nucleotides read TGTGCCACAGGGAAAGAAAATGAGCAGTTCTTC. This codes for CATGKENEQFF.

In its sample, this clone was seen a few times. The V and J genes are TRBV6-4 and TRBJ2-2; 8 bases are shared with TRBD2. The germline CDR1 and CDR2 sequences are MRHNA and SNTAGT. CDR3 size: 14 residues. The trim removed 0 bases at V and 6 bases at J, leaving 0 bases unmatched. CDR3 region: CASSDSSGAGELFF. CDR3 nucleotides: TGTGCCAGCAGTGACTCTAGCGGGGCCGGGGAGCTGTTTTTT.